This is a list of T cell receptor beta chains from one sample in a study of cytomegalovirus exposure and HLA in healthy donors. Sequencing used immunoSEQ multiplex PCR; TCRdb keeps in-frame clones, though not all of them. Of nearly 110,000 clones in the sample, around 80% were seen once. Sequenced sample: PBMCs. These receptors originate from a man in his forties in good health and CMV-seronegative. Each CDR3 is given with its conserved first and last residue. Each record gives: V gene, J gene, D gene, clone size, CDR3 DNA, CDR3 protein. D genes are given only for firm matches. Clone size is not always given. Where it is, it says once, few, many or a class for expanded clones.

>TRBV25-1|TRBJ1-2|TRBD1|NA
TGTGCCAGCAGTGATTCCCCCTCAGGGGGCGCGAGTGGCTACACCTTC
CASSDSPSGGASGYTF
>TRBV29-1|TRBJ1-2|TRBD1|NA
TGCAGCGTTGTCCCCGGGACAGATAACTATGGCTACACCTTC
CSVVPGTDNYGYTF
>TRBV7-9|TRBJ1-4|NA|few
TGTGCCAGCAGCTTAGCAGGGGGATTTCGGGAAAAACTGTTTTTT
CASSLAGGFREKLFF
>TRBV10-1|TRBJ2-1|NA|NA
TGCGCCAGCAGTGATGACAGGCGCAGGTTCTTC
CASSDDRRRFF
>TRBV11-2|TRBJ2-1|TRBD2|NA
TGTGCCAGCAGCTTAGATAGCGGGGGGCAAGGTGATGAGCAGTTCTTC
CASSLDSGGQGDEQFF
>TRBV5-6|TRBJ1-6|NA|NA
TGTGCCAGCAGCCTAACACAGAATAATTCACCCCTCCACTTT
CASSLTQNNSPLHF
>TRBV4-1|TRBJ2-1|TRBD2|NA
TGCGCCAGCAGGCGAAGCGGGGGGGACTCCTACAATGAGCAGTTCTTC
CASRRSGGDSYNEQFF
>TRBV5-1|TRBJ1-2|NA|NA
TGCGCCAGCAGAGCTACAGGGTATGACTATGGCTACACCTTC
CASRATGYDYGYTF
>TRBV6-6|TRBJ2-3|TRBD2|NA
TGTGCCAGCAGTTACGGCCCTGCGGGAGACACAGATACGCAGTATTTT
CASSYGPAGDTDTQYF
>TRBV6-1|TRBJ1-4|NA|NA
TGTGCCAGCTCTTACACCGGGACTAATGAAAAACTGTTTTTT
CASSYTGTNEKLFF
>TRBV29-1|TRBJ1-2|NA|NA
TGCAGCGTTAACGGGGTCTATGGCTACACCTTC
CSVNGVYGYTF
>TRBV4-1|TRBJ1-6|TRBD1|few
TGCGCCAGCAGCCAAGAGAGGGGGCCAAATTCACCCCTCCACTTT
CASSQERGPNSPLHF
>TRBV6-6|TRBJ2-7|TRBD2|NA
TGTGCCAGCAGTTCAAGCGGGGGGGGCCCTTACGAGCAGTACTTC
CASSSSGGGPYEQYF
>TRBV7-2|TRBJ2-3|TRBD2|NA
TGTGCCAGCAGCCGTAGCGGGGCCCGCACAGATACGCAGTATTTT
CASSRSGARTDTQYF
>TRBV5-1|TRBJ2-5|NA|NA
TGCGCCAGCAGCTTGGCTATTGGACAGACCCAAGAGACCCAGTACTTC
CASSLAIGQTQETQYF
>TRBV27|TRBJ1-6|NA|NA
TGTGCCAGCAGTTTAATGGCAGGGGCACCCCTCCACTTT
CASSLMAGAPLHF
>TRBV4-1|TRBJ2-2|TRBD2|NA
TGCGCCAGCAGCCGTAGCGGGGGGGCCGCCGACACCGGGGAGCTGTTTTTT
CASSRSGGAADTGELFF
>TRBV6-5|TRBJ2-7|NA|NA
TGTGCCAGCAGCCCTCCGGGAACCTACGAGCAGTACTTC
CASSPPGTYEQYF
>TRBV7-9|TRBJ1-6|TRBD1|NA
TGTGCCAGCAGCAAACACAGAGGACAGGGAGTGCGCGCTGATTCACCCCTCCACTTT
CASSKHRGQGVRADSPLHF
>TRBV9|TRBJ1-5|TRBD1|NA
TGTGCCAGCAGCAGCCTGGGACAGGCAAATCAGCCCCAGCATTTT
CASSSLGQANQPQHF
>TRBV5-4|TRBJ2-5|NA|NA
TGTGCCAGCAGCACCGGACAGAGCCAAGAGACCCAGTACTTC
CASSTGQSQETQYF
>TRBV11-2|TRBJ2-5|NA|NA
TGTGCCAGCAGCTTTAGGGGGGGGGCGGGGGAGACCCAGTACTTC
CASSFRGGAGETQYF
>TRBV19|TRBJ1-1|NA|NA
TGTGCCAGTAGTATCATGACAGGGAACACTGAAGCTTTCTTT
CASSIMTGNTEAFF
>TRBV6-1|TRBJ2-1|NA|NA
TGTGCCAGCAGTGACGCCGGTGATGAGCAGTTCTTC
CASSDAGDEQFF
>TRBV5-4|TRBJ1-1|NA|few
TGTGCCAGCAGCTTCATGTTCGCGGGCACTGAAGCTTTCTTT
CASSFMFAGTEAFF
>TRBV2|TRBJ1-4|NA|NA
TGTGCCAGCAGTGAAATTGATGGGGAGGAGAATGAAAAACTGTTTTTT
CASSEIDGEENEKLFF
>TRBV7-2|TRBJ2-1|NA|few
TGTGCCAGCAGCTTAGCGGTGACACCCAATGAGCAGTTCTTC
CASSLAVTPNEQFF
>TRBV6-1|TRBJ1-1|NA|few
TGTGCCAGCAAGACAGGCAACACTGAAGCTTTCTTT
CASKTGNTEAFF
>TRBV7-6|TRBJ1-1|NA|NA
TGTGCCAGCAGCTCAGCAGGCGGGGAGATGAACACTGAAGCTTTCTTT
CASSSAGGEMNTEAFF
>TRBV10-1|TRBJ2-7|TRBD1|NA
TGCGCCAGCAGCGAGACAGGGCTCCACGAGCAGTACTTC
CASSETGLHEQYF
>TRBV7-9|TRBJ2-5|TRBD2|few
TGTGCCAGCAGCCGGAGCGGGGGATTTCAAGAGACCCAGTACTTC
CASSRSGGFQETQYF
>TRBV6-6|TRBJ2-7|TRBD1|NA
TGTGCCAGCAGTGGCACCGGGACAGGGGGCTACGAGCAGTACTTC
CASSGTGTGGYEQYF
>TRBV7-9|TRBJ2-7|NA|NA
TGTGCCAGCAGCTTAGTCGGGGAGTACGAGCAGTACTTC
CASSLVGEYEQYF
>TRBV9|TRBJ1-1|NA|NA
TGTGCCAGCAGCACTAACCCGAACACTGAAGCTTTCTTT
CASSTNPNTEAFF
>TRBV15|TRBJ1-5|NA|NA
TGTGCCACCAGCCCCAGATCAGGGGAGCCCCAGCATTTT
CATSPRSGEPQHF
>TRBV2|TRBJ2-4|NA|NA
TGTGCCAGCAGTGAATCGAGGGTTGGGGCCAAAAACATTCAGTACTTC
CASSESRVGAKNIQYF
>TRBV10-2|TRBJ2-5|NA|NA
TGCGCCACCGCCCTCGATGGCAGGGCCCCCCAGTACTTC
CATALDGRAPQYF
>TRBV5-1|TRBJ2-6|TRBD1|NA
TGCGCCAGCAGCTTGGATAAGGGGGCGTATCCTGGGGCCAACGTCCTGACTTTC
CASSLDKGAYPGANVLTF
>TRBV2|TRBJ2-1|NA|NA
TGTGCCAGCAGTGAAGCGCGAGTAAAGGTGGTTCGGGGGCAGTTCTTC
CASSEARVKVVRGQFF
>TRBV4-1|TRBJ1-5|NA|NA
TGCGCCAGCAGCCAAGATTTGTCGGGTGCCCAGCATTTT
CASSQDLSGAQHF
>TRBV29-1|TRBJ2-3|TRBD2|NA
TGCAGCGTTGTGCCGCGGGAGAGCACAGATACGCAGTATTTT
CSVVPRESTDTQYF
>TRBV25-1|TRBJ1-6|NA|few
TGTGCCAGCAGTGGGGGGGTTGGTACACCCCTCCACTTT
CASSGGVGTPLHF
>TRBV25-1|TRBJ1-6|NA|NA
TGTGCCAGCAGGGGACAAGGGAATTCACCCCTCCACTTT
CASRGQGNSPLHF